The clone carrying this T cell receptor (beta chain) is large (0.1 to 1%) in the sample. The sample comes from a study of OX40 agonist ivuxolimab in advanced cancers. TCRdb keeps only in-frame clones here, not all; method: immunoSEQ multiplex PCR. The table lists some 40,000 clones, about 80% of them singletons. Between the trimmed V and J ends, which lost 1 base and 6 bases, there was a span of 6 bases. CDR1 LGHNA and CDR2 YSLEER come from the germline V gene. The CDR3 consists of 13 residues. The sample consisted of CD4+ or CD8+ T cells sorted from blood, taken in a trial of the OX40 agonist ivuxolimab. This sequence originates from an adult with an advanced solid tumor such as melanoma, head and neck, liver or kidney cancer. The chain employs TRBV4-3 and TRBJ2-2; possible D gene TRBD2, 6 bases. CDR3 DNA sequence: TGCGCCAGCAGCCAAGGGGACTCCGGGGAGCTGTTTTTT. It specifies CASSQGDSGELFF.